The TCR beta chain under discussion was sequenced for a study of T cells after posttransplantation cyclophosphamide. The study's findings and limits: After PTCy, TRB diversity resembled that of CNI/methotrexate controls.

Profiled with immunoSEQ multiplex PCR; TCRdb holds only in-frame clones, not every one. The sample has roughly 21,000 clones, roughly 98% seen once. This CDR3 is built from 14 residues. Germline assignment: CDR1 MNHEY and CDR2 SVGAGI. V gave up 4 bases and J gave up 0 bases; unmatched junction bases: 1. Comment on this clone: Its antigen is not identified.

Peripheral blood was collected from the related graft donor on the marrow donation day. This rearrangement joins TRBV6-5 to TRBJ2-7; 9 bases line up with TRBD2. The TCR was taken from a man aged 35 to 55 in good health, CMV-negative, and a related stem cell transplant donor. Sequencing input: naive CD8+ T cells sorted from PBMCs. In DNA, the CDR3 is TGTGCCAGCAGTTCTAGCGGGGCCTCCTACGAGCAGTACTTC. Translating it yields CASSSSGASYEQYF.